This T cell receptor beta chain derives from a study of identical twins. Overall study results and limits: Interpretation of the results relied on cross-sectional statistical analysis and not on following the same donors.

TCRdb re-called the 5' RACE reads with MiXCR, one entry per CDR3 protein. The sample consists of some 1,700,000 distinct CDR3 sequences, roughly 35% of them appearing once. Everyone who gave samples was a healthy Caucasian. Regarding this clonotype: Its antigen is still unknown.

This sequence was found in a newborn girl in good health. Sequencing input: cord blood.

This CDR3 is CASSLSTNYNEQFF. As DNA, the CDR3 is TGCGCCAGCAGCTTGTCGACTAACTACAATGAGCAGTTCTTC. The chain uses TRBV5-1 and TRBJ2-1; a possible D gene is TRBD2 (5 bases). Deletions cut 1 base from V and 3 bases from J, with 8 bases between. The V gene's germline CDR1 is SGHRS and CDR2 YFSETQ. CDR3 length: 14 amino acids.